This T cell receptor (beta chain) appears in the sequencing data of a study of synovial regulatory T cells in juvenile arthritis. General observations from the study: Largely private between patients, iaTreg TCR repertoires showed partial overlap with synovial Teff and blood CPL repertoires.

Sequencing was performed with immunoSEQ multiplex PCR; in TCRdb, only in-frame clones are kept and a portion is missing. The sample holds 9,000 to 10,000 clones. As to this clone: The antigen remains undetermined.

The CDR3 is 15 residues long. The record lacks a DNA sequence. The germline V gene encodes CDR1 MDHEN and CDR2 SYDVKM. This rearrangement joins TRBV28 to TRBJ1-2. The sequence came from a donor aged 2-30 years with juvenile idiopathic arthritis. Sequencing was carried out using Treg cells from blood. Described subset: remaining (HLA-DR-negative) circulating blood Treg cells. CDR3 sequence reads: CASSSPGQRVYGYTF.